The rows below give T cell receptor beta chains drawn from one sample of a study of blood T cell repertoires in COVID-19. The data were produced by immunoSEQ multiplex PCR, yet TCRdb's version contains in-frame clones alone and is incomplete. This table holds 150,000 or so clones, about 80% found once. The material sequenced was PBMCs or T cells enriched from blood (not recorded which). All receptors derive from a man aged 50-60 years who had recovered from COVID-19. Both conserved end residues are part of each CDR3. Each record gives: CDR3 DNA, CDR3 protein, J gene, clone size, V gene, D gene. D genes are given only for firm matches. Clone size is not always given. Where it is, it says once, few, many or a class for expanded clones.

CDR3nt: TGCGCCAGCAGCTTAAGTGGGGGCCATCCACTTACTAACTATGGCTACACCTTC
CDR3aa: CASSLSGGHPLTNYGYTF
j_gene: TRBJ1-2
abundance: -
v_gene: TRBV5-1
d_gene: -

CDR3nt: TGTGCCAGCAGTTTATGGGGCGTCAGCTCCTACGAGCAGTACTTC
CDR3aa: CASSLWGVSSYEQYF
j_gene: TRBJ2-7
abundance: -
v_gene: TRBV28
d_gene: -

CDR3nt: TGTGCCAGCACCCGGGACAGGGTAAAACAGTACTTC
CDR3aa: CASTRDRVKQYF
j_gene: TRBJ2-7
abundance: -
v_gene: TRBV12-3/TRBV12-4
d_gene: TRBD1

CDR3nt: TGTGCCAGCAGCGTGGGGGAGGGGAACACTGAAGCTTTCTTT
CDR3aa: CASSVGEGNTEAFF
j_gene: TRBJ1-1
abundance: -
v_gene: TRBV7-9
d_gene: -

CDR3nt: TGTGCCAGCAGCTCCCCTCGGGGGGAGGATGGTGAAAAACTGTTTTTT
CDR3aa: CASSSPRGEDGEKLFF
j_gene: TRBJ1-4
abundance: -
v_gene: TRBV28
d_gene: -

CDR3nt: TGTGCCAGTAGTCGACTAGCGGAGAACGAGCAGTACTTC
CDR3aa: CASSRLAENEQYF
j_gene: TRBJ2-7
abundance: -
v_gene: TRBV19
d_gene: TRBD2

CDR3nt: TGCGCCAGCAGCTTGCGGGGGGGCCCACAAGAGACCCAGTACTTC
CDR3aa: CASSLRGGPQETQYF
j_gene: TRBJ2-5
abundance: -
v_gene: TRBV5-1
d_gene: TRBD2

CDR3nt: TGTGCCAGTAGTATACGAGGGGGGGGACAGGGCCTCAATCAGCCCCAGCATTTT
CDR3aa: CASSIRGGGQGLNQPQHF
j_gene: TRBJ1-5
abundance: -
v_gene: TRBV19
d_gene: TRBD1

CDR3nt: TGCAGCGTTGTAAACGCCGGAGAGGTTGTGGAGACCCAGTACTTC
CDR3aa: CSVVNAGEVVETQYF
j_gene: TRBJ2-5
abundance: -
v_gene: TRBV29-1
d_gene: -

CDR3nt: TGTGCCAGTAGTATAGATCCAGATGCGGGCTCTGAGCAGTTCTTC
CDR3aa: CASSIDPDAGSEQFF
j_gene: TRBJ2-1
abundance: -
v_gene: TRBV19
d_gene: -

CDR3nt: TGTGCCAGCTCAGTCGCGGGGGCCGGGGAGACCCAGTACTTC
CDR3aa: CASSVAGAGETQYF
j_gene: TRBJ2-5
abundance: -
v_gene: TRBV18
d_gene: -

CDR3nt: TGTGCCAGCAGTGAACGGGATTGGGGGGGAGGCTCCTACGAGCAGTACTTC
CDR3aa: CASSERDWGGGSYEQYF
j_gene: TRBJ2-7
abundance: -
v_gene: TRBV6-1
d_gene: TRBD2

CDR3nt: TGTGCCAGCAGCTTAGTCGGGGTGAGAAACACTGAAGCTTTCTTT
CDR3aa: CASSLVGVRNTEAFF
j_gene: TRBJ1-1
abundance: -
v_gene: TRBV11-2
d_gene: -

CDR3nt: TGTGCCAGCAGTGACGGGACAGGGCACACAGATACGCAGTATTTT
CDR3aa: CASSDGTGHTDTQYF
j_gene: TRBJ2-3
abundance: few
v_gene: TRBV6-4
d_gene: TRBD1

CDR3nt: TGCAGTGCTAGGGAAGGGGTCGGCTACACCTTC
CDR3aa: CSAREGVGYTF
j_gene: TRBJ1-2
abundance: -
v_gene: TRBV20-1
d_gene: -

CDR3nt: TGCGCCAGCAGCTTGGTCGGGTCTCTGGCTGGAAACACCATATATTTT
CDR3aa: CASSLVGSLAGNTIYF
j_gene: TRBJ1-3
abundance: -
v_gene: TRBV5-1
d_gene: -

CDR3nt: TGTGCCAGCAGCTTAGAATGGGGAGGAACTGAAGCTTTCTTT
CDR3aa: CASSLEWGGTEAFF
j_gene: TRBJ1-1
abundance: once
v_gene: TRBV7-9
d_gene: -

CDR3nt: TGTGCCAGCAGCGTAATGCCGGGACTAGCGGGCTGGGAGCAGTACTTC
CDR3aa: CASSVMPGLAGWEQYF
j_gene: TRBJ2-7
abundance: few
v_gene: TRBV7-8
d_gene: TRBD2

CDR3nt: TGTGCCATCAGTGACCCCGACAGCCCGAAGACCCATGGCTACACCTTC
CDR3aa: CAISDPDSPKTHGYTF
j_gene: TRBJ1-2
abundance: -
v_gene: TRBV10-3
d_gene: -

CDR3nt: TGTGCCAGCAGTTTTTTCGTACCCTCGGATGGCTACACCTTC
CDR3aa: CASSFFVPSDGYTF
j_gene: TRBJ1-2
abundance: -
v_gene: TRBV28
d_gene: -

CDR3nt: TGTGCCACCAGTGACGGACAGGGTGGGTGGCAGCCCCAGCATTTT
CDR3aa: CATSDGQGGWQPQHF
j_gene: TRBJ1-5
abundance: -
v_gene: TRBV24-1
d_gene: TRBD1

CDR3nt: TGCAGCGTGGGGGGGGGCAATCAGCCCCAGCATTTT
CDR3aa: CSVGGGNQPQHF
j_gene: TRBJ1-5
abundance: few
v_gene: TRBV29-1
d_gene: -

CDR3nt: TGTGCCAGCAGCTGGACCGGGACAGGGGGCGGAGAGACCCAGTACTTC
CDR3aa: CASSWTGTGGGETQYF
j_gene: TRBJ2-5
abundance: -
v_gene: TRBV7-2
d_gene: TRBD1

CDR3nt: TGTGCCAGCAGCTTAGCCCAACAAGGAAACACCATATATTTT
CDR3aa: CASSLAQQGNTIYF
j_gene: TRBJ1-3
abundance: medium-sized
v_gene: TRBV7-9
d_gene: -

CDR3nt: TGTGCCAGTAGCGTCGTCGGAGCAACTAATGAAAAACTGTTTTTT
CDR3aa: CASSVVGATNEKLFF
j_gene: TRBJ1-4
abundance: -
v_gene: TRBV19
d_gene: -

CDR3nt: TGTGCCACCAGCAGAGTTTCAGGCCAGGGATTCTACGAGCAGTACTTC
CDR3aa: CATSRVSGQGFYEQYF
j_gene: TRBJ2-7
abundance: -
v_gene: TRBV15
d_gene: -

CDR3nt: TGTGCCAGTAGTGGTGGGGGAGGCCCTCGGAAAACCACTGAAGCTTTCTTT
CDR3aa: CASSGGGGPRKTTEAFF
j_gene: TRBJ1-1
abundance: -
v_gene: TRBV19
d_gene: -

CDR3nt: TGTGCCAGCACCCAGGGCCTCAATCAGCCCCAGCATTTT
CDR3aa: CASTQGLNQPQHF
j_gene: TRBJ1-5
abundance: -
v_gene: TRBV2
d_gene: -

CDR3nt: TGCGCCAGCAGCTTGCGCGGGAGGGCGGAAGAGCAGTTCTTC
CDR3aa: CASSLRGRAEEQFF
j_gene: TRBJ2-1
abundance: -
v_gene: TRBV5-1
d_gene: TRBD2

CDR3nt: TGTGCCACCAGTGATTCGCCGGACAGGGCGGAGAGAGGATATAGCAATCAGCCCCAGCATTTT
CDR3aa: CATSDSPDRAERGYSNQPQHF
j_gene: TRBJ1-5
abundance: -
v_gene: TRBV24-1
d_gene: TRBD1

CDR3nt: TGTGCCAGCAGGGGGACAGGGGCGGATGAAAAACTGTTTTTT
CDR3aa: CASRGTGADEKLFF
j_gene: TRBJ1-4
abundance: -
v_gene: TRBV28
d_gene: TRBD1

CDR3nt: TGTGCCAGCAGTCTCGGACAGAAAAATCAGCCCCAGCATTTT
CDR3aa: CASSLGQKNQPQHF
j_gene: TRBJ1-5
abundance: few
v_gene: TRBV6-5
d_gene: -

CDR3nt: TGTGCCAGCAGCGTAGGTGGAGGGAGTGGGTTCAATGAGCAGTTCTTC
CDR3aa: CASSVGGGSGFNEQFF
j_gene: TRBJ2-1
abundance: -
v_gene: TRBV9
d_gene: -

CDR3nt: TGTGCCAGCAGCTCCGAGCGGGCCGTCTCCTACAATGAGCAGTTCTTC
CDR3aa: CASSSERAVSYNEQFF
j_gene: TRBJ2-1
abundance: -
v_gene: TRBV7-8
d_gene: -

CDR3nt: TGTGCCAGCAGCTTAGTTAGAGGGAATGAGCAGTTCTTC
CDR3aa: CASSLVRGNEQFF
j_gene: TRBJ2-1
abundance: -
v_gene: TRBV11-3
d_gene: -

CDR3nt: TGTGCCACCAGTGGGGGGTGGGGGGATTCGCAGCCCCAGCATTTT
CDR3aa: CATSGGWGDSQPQHF
j_gene: TRBJ1-5
abundance: -
v_gene: TRBV24-1
d_gene: -

CDR3nt: TGTGCCAGCAGCTTGGGAGGGTCTACCCCCACAGATACGCAGTATTTT
CDR3aa: CASSLGGSTPTDTQYF
j_gene: TRBJ2-3
abundance: -
v_gene: TRBV5-4
d_gene: -

CDR3nt: TGCGCCAGCAGCTCTAGCGGGGGTTCCGTCAAAGAGACCCAGTACTTC
CDR3aa: CASSSSGGSVKETQYF
j_gene: TRBJ2-5
abundance: -
v_gene: TRBV5-1
d_gene: TRBD2

CDR3nt: TGTGCCAGCAGCTCCGGGACAGGGGTTGGGGAGACCCAGTACTTC
CDR3aa: CASSSGTGVGETQYF
j_gene: TRBJ2-5
abundance: -
v_gene: TRBV5-4
d_gene: TRBD1

CDR3nt: TGTGCCAGCAGTTCCTTGGGGAGGACTTCTAGTGAAAAACTGTTTTTT
CDR3aa: CASSSLGRTSSEKLFF
j_gene: TRBJ1-4
abundance: -
v_gene: TRBV28
d_gene: -

CDR3nt: TGTGCCACCAGTGACTCTAGGACAGGCCGCAACACTGAAGCTTTCTTT
CDR3aa: CATSDSRTGRNTEAFF
j_gene: TRBJ1-1
abundance: medium-sized
v_gene: TRBV24-1
d_gene: TRBD1

CDR3nt: TGCGCCAGCAGCCCGCGCCTATCGGGAGTCTACAATGAGCAGTTCTTC
CDR3aa: CASSPRLSGVYNEQFF
j_gene: TRBJ2-1
abundance: -
v_gene: TRBV5-1
d_gene: -

CDR3nt: TGTGCCAGCAGCCCATCTTCGAGCTCCTACGAGCAGTACTTC
CDR3aa: CASSPSSSSYEQYF
j_gene: TRBJ2-7
abundance: -
v_gene: TRBV7-2
d_gene: -

CDR3nt: TGTGCCAGCAGCTCAAGGGCTAGCGGGGGAGATACGCAGTATTTT
CDR3aa: CASSSRASGGDTQYF
j_gene: TRBJ2-3
abundance: -
v_gene: TRBV5-4
d_gene: TRBD2

CDR3nt: TGTGCCATCCGGGCGGGGGGACCGCCCGCAGATACGCAGTATTTT
CDR3aa: CAIRAGGPPADTQYF
j_gene: TRBJ2-3
abundance: -
v_gene: TRBV10-3
d_gene: TRBD2

CDR3nt: TGCAGCGTTTATTCGGGGGCTGGGGCCAACGTCCTGACTTTC
CDR3aa: CSVYSGAGANVLTF
j_gene: TRBJ2-6
abundance: many
v_gene: TRBV29-1
d_gene: -

CDR3nt: TGTGCCAGCAGCTTAGATTATTGGGGAGACAGGACGATAATTCAGCATGGCTACACCTTC
CDR3aa: CASSLDYWGDRTIIQHGYTF
j_gene: TRBJ1-2
abundance: -
v_gene: TRBV11-2
d_gene: -

CDR3nt: TGTGCCAGTAGTCCCCATGGGAGGGACTACGAGCAGTACTTC
CDR3aa: CASSPHGRDYEQYF
j_gene: TRBJ2-7
abundance: -
v_gene: TRBV19
d_gene: TRBD2

CDR3nt: TGTGCCAGCAGGACGACCAGGGGACACACTGAAGCTTTCTTT
CDR3aa: CASRTTRGHTEAFF
j_gene: TRBJ1-1
abundance: once
v_gene: TRBV2
d_gene: -

CDR3nt: TGTGCCAGCAGCTTTGACAGAGGGGGTGACACCATATATTTT
CDR3aa: CASSFDRGGDTIYF
j_gene: TRBJ1-3
abundance: -
v_gene: TRBV7-9
d_gene: -

CDR3nt: TGTGCCAGTAAACCGGGACTAGCGGGACCCACCGGGGAGCTGTTTTTT
CDR3aa: CASKPGLAGPTGELFF
j_gene: TRBJ2-2
abundance: few
v_gene: TRBV11-3
d_gene: TRBD2

CDR3nt: TGTGCCAGCGGATTTGGGGGGACCCATAGCAATCAGCCCCAGCATTTT
CDR3aa: CASGFGGTHSNQPQHF
j_gene: TRBJ1-5
abundance: once
v_gene: TRBV27
d_gene: -

CDR3nt: TGCGCCAGCAGCTCGGACAGCTCAGGGCTAGACGAGCAGTACTTC
CDR3aa: CASSSDSSGLDEQYF
j_gene: TRBJ2-7
abundance: once
v_gene: TRBV5-1
d_gene: -

CDR3nt: TGTGCCAGCAGCCCCCCGGATCCGAGGGATGGCTACACCTTC
CDR3aa: CASSPPDPRDGYTF
j_gene: TRBJ1-2
abundance: -
v_gene: TRBV11-1
d_gene: -

CDR3nt: TGTGCCAGCAGCGCCTCGACAGGGGGCGGCACTGAAGCTTTCTTT
CDR3aa: CASSASTGGGTEAFF
j_gene: TRBJ1-1
abundance: -
v_gene: TRBV7-3
d_gene: TRBD1

CDR3nt: TGCGCCAGCAGCCCGGAGGGTACCTCAATCCTTCAAGAGACCCAGTACTTC
CDR3aa: CASSPEGTSILQETQYF
j_gene: TRBJ2-5
abundance: -
v_gene: TRBV5-1
d_gene: -

CDR3nt: TGTGCCAGTTTCTACGGACTAGCGGGCAGCACAGATACGCAGTATTTT
CDR3aa: CASFYGLAGSTDTQYF
j_gene: TRBJ2-3
abundance: -
v_gene: TRBV2
d_gene: TRBD2